The entry that follows covers one TCR beta chain sequence. This specimen belongs to a study of blood T cell repertoires in COVID-19. Some clones are missing from TCRdb's copy, which holds only in-frame ones; the method was immunoSEQ multiplex PCR. The sample includes 150,000 to 200,000 clones, 89% of them seen just once. The CDR3 runs 16 residues. The sample taken for sequencing was peripheral blood. The chain uses TRBV21-1 and TRBJ2-1; the table's D call of TRBD2 was not tested on the DNA. TRBV21-1 is recorded as a pseudogene. The sequence derives from a man in his fifties or sixties with acute or convalescent COVID-19. The DNA of the CDR3 is TGTGCCAGCAGCAATAAGCGGGGGGGCCCCTACAATGAGCAGTTCTTC. As protein: CASSNKRGGPYNEQFF.